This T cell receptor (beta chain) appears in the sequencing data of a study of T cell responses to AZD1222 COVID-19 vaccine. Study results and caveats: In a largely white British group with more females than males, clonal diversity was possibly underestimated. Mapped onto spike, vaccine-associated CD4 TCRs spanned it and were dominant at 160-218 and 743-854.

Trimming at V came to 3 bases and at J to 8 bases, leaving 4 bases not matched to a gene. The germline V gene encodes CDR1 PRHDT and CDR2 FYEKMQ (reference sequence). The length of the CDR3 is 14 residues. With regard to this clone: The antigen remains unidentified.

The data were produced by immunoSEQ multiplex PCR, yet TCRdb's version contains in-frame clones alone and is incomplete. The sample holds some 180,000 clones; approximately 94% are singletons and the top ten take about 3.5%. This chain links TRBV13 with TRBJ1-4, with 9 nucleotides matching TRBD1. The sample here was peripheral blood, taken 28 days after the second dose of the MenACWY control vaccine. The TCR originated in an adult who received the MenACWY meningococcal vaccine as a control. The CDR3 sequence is CASSFSDRGEKLFF. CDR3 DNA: TGTGCCAGCAGCTTCTCGGACAGGGGAGAAAAACTGTTTTTT.